These T cell receptor beta chains were read from a single sample in a study of post-analysis software for immune sequencing data. Each CDR3 protein is one row after TCRdb ran MiXCR on the PCR reads. The data contain about 820,000 distinct CDR3 sequences, roughly 50% of them singletons. The specimen sequenced was blood. The receptor source for this set is a girl aged 10-17 years with multiple sclerosis. Each CDR3 is given without its conserved first and last residue. D genes are given only for firm matches.

16 TRBV4-1 . ASSPVAWAALSTDTQY
12 TRBV6-1 . ASSEKTVNTEAF
12 TRBV20-1 TRBD1 SARNRGGNQPQH
11 TRBV13 . ASSRQYGYEQY
12 TRBV20-1 . SARRGATYNEQF
12 TRBV20-1 . SAPKRGTKNIQY
13 TRBV7-7 TRBD1 ASSLELDRQETQY
14 TRBV6-5 . ASRPRGSQKTNTQY
9 TRBV20-1 . SASPHTEAF
13 TRBV10-3 TRBD1 AIRDPGQGADEQY
15 TRBV14 . ASSRDVRELDQETQY
12 TRBV20-1 . SAPSLGQRNGYT
12 TRBV10-3 . AISELVGNYEQY
11 TRBV24-1 . ATRDAGTNEQF
13 TRBV5-5 TRBD2 ASSFSGGANNEQF
10 TRBV25-1 . ASRDTCYEQY
12 TRBV12-3/TRBV12-4 . ASSLEGGSTEAF
12 TRBV20-1 TRBD1 SASETGLPDTQY
11 TRBV7-7 TRBD2 ASSLRGGVEQF
9 TRBV10-3 . AISGGQTQY
13 TRBV27 . ASSYRSGHNNEQF
11 TRBV30 TRBD1 AWSIDRGYEQY